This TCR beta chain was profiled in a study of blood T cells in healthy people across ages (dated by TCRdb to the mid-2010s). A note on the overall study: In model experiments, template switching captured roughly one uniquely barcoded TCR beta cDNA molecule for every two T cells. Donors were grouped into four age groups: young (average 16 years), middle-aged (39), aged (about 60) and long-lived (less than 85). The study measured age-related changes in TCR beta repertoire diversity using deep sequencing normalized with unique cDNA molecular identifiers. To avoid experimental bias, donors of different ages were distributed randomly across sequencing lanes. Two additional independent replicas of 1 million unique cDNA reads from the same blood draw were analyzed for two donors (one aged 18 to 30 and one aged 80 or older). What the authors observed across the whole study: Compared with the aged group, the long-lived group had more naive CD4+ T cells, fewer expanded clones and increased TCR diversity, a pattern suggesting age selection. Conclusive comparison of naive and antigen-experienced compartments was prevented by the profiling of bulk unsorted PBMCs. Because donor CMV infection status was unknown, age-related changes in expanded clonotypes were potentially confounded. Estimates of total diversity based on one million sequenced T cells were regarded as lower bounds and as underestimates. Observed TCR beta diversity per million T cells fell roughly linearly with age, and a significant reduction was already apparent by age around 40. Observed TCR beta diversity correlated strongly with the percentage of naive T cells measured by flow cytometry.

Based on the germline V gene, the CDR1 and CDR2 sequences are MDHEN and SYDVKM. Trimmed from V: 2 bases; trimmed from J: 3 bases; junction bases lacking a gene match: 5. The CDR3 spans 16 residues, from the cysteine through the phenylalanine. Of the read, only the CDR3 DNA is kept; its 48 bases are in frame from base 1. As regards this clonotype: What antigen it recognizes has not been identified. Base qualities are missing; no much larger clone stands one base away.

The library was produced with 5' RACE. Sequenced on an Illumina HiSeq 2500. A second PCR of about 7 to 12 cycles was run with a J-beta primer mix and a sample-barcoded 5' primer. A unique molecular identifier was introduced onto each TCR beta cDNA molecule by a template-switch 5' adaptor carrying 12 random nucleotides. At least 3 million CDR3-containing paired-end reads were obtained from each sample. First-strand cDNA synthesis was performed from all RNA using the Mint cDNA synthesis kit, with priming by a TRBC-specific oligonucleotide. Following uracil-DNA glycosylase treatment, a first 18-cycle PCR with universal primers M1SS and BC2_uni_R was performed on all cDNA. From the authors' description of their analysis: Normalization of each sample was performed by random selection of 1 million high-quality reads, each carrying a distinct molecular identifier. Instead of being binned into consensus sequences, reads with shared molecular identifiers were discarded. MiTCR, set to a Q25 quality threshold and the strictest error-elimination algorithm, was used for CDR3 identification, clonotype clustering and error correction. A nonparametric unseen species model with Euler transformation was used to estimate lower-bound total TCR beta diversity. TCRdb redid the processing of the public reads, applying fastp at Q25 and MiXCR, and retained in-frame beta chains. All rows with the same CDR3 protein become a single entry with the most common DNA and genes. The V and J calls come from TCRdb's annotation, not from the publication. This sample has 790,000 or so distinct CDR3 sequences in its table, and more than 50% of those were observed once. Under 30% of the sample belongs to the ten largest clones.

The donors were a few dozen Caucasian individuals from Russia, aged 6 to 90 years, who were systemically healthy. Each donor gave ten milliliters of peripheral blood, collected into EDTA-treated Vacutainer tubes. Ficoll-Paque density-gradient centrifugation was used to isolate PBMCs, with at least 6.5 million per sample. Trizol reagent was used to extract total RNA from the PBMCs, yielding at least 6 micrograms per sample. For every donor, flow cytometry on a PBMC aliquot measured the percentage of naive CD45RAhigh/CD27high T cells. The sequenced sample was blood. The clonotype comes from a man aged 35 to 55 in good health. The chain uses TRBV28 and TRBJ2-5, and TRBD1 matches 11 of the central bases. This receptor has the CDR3 CASSLIGTGGEETQYF. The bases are TGTGCCAGCAGTTTAATAGGGACAGGGGGGGAAGAGACCCAGTACTTC.